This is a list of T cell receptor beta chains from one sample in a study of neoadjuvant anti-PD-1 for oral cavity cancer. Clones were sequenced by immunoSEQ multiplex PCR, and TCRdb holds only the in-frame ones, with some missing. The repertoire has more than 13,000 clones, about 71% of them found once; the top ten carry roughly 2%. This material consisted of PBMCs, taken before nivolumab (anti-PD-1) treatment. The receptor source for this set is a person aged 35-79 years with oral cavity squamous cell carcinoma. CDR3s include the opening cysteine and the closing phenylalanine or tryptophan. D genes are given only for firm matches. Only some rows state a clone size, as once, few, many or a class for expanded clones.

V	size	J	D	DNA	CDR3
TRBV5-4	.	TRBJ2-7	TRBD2	TGTGCCAGCAGCTCTAGCGGGAGGAACACCTACGAGCAGTACTTC	CASSSSGRNTYEQYF
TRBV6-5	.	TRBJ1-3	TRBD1	TGTGCCAGCAGCCCAGGGGGCGAGTCTGGAAACACCATATATTTT	CASSPGGESGNTIYF
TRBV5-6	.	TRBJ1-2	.	TGTGCCAGCAGCTTAAACTCAGGGTTAAAGGTCTATGGCTACACCTTC	CASSLNSGLKVYGYTF
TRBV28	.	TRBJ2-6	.	TGTGCCAGCAGTTTGGGCGGAATCTCTGGGGCCAACGTCCTGACTTTC	CASSLGGISGANVLTF
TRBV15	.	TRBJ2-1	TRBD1	TGTGCCACCAGCCCCCCTTGGGGGACAGACAATGAGCAGTTCTTC	CATSPPWGTDNEQFF
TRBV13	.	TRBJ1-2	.	TGTGCCAGCAGCTTAGGCGGCAGATCTAACTATGGCTACACCTTC	CASSLGGRSNYGYTF
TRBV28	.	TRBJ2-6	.	TGTGCCAGCAGTTCACCGGGACTCTCTGGGGCCAACGTCCTGACTTTC	CASSSPGLSGANVLTF
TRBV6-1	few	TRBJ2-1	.	TGTGCCAGCAGCCGCCTCGAGTACAATGAGCAGTTCTTC	CASSRLEYNEQFF
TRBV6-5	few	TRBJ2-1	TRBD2	TGTGCCAGCATGGTACCCGGGGGGGAGCAGTTCTTC	CASMVPGGEQFF
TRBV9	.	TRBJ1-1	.	TGTGCCAGCAGCGTAGAGGTTAGGGCTACTGAAGCTTTCTTT	CASSVEVRATEAFF
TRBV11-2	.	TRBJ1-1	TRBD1	TGTGCCAGCCGGGGGCAGGGGGACACTGAAGCTTTCTTT	CASRGQGDTEAFF
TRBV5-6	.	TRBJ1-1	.	TGTGCCAGCAGCTTGGTGGGGGCAAGGGACACTGAAGCTTTCTTT	CASSLVGARDTEAFF
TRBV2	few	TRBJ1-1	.	TGTGCCAGCAGGCTGGGGAACACTGAAGCTTTCTTT	CASRLGNTEAFF
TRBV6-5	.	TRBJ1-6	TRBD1	TGTGCCAGCAGTTCGGGACAGGGAAGCTCACCCCTCCACTTT	CASSSGQGSSPLHF
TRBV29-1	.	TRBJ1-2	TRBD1	TGCAGCGGCGACAGGGACGGCTACACCTTC	CSGDRDGYTF
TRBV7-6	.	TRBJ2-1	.	TGTGCCAGCAGCTTAGGACTAGGGGCTGATGAGCAGTTCTTC	CASSLGLGADEQFF
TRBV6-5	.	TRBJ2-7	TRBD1	TGTGCCAGCAGAAAGACAGGGTCACCCTACGAGCAGTACTTC	CASRKTGSPYEQYF